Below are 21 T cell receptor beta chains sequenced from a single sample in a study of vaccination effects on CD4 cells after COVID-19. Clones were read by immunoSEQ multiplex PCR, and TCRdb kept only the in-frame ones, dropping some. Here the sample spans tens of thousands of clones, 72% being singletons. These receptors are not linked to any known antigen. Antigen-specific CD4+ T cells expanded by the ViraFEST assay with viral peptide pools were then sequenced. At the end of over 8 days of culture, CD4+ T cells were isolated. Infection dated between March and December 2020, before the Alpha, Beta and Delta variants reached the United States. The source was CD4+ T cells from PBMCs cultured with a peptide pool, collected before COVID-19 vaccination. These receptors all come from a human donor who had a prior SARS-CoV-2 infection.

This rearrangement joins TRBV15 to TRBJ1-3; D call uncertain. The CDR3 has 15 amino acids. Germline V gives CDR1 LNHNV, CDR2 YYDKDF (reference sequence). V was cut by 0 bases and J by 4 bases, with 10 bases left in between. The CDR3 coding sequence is TGTGCCACCAGCAGAGACGGAGTAAGGGGAAACACCATATATTTT. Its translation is CATSRDGVRGNTIYF.

CDR3 coding DNA: TGCGCCAGCAGCTCGATGGGACAGAACACTGAAGCTTTCTTT. Protein product: CASSSMGQNTEAFF. The chain recombines TRBV5-1 with TRBJ1-1; possible D gene TRBD1, 6 bases. The CDR3 extends over 14 amino acids. Germline values: CDR1 SGHRS, CDR2 YFSETQ. V was clipped by 3 bases and J by 1 base, with 10 bases between them.

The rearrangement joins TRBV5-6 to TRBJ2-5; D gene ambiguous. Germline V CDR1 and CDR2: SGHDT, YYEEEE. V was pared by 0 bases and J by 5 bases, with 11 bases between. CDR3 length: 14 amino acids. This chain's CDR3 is CASSLAKGSETQYF. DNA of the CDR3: TGTGCCAGCAGCTTGGCCAAGGGAAGCGAGACCCAGTACTTC.

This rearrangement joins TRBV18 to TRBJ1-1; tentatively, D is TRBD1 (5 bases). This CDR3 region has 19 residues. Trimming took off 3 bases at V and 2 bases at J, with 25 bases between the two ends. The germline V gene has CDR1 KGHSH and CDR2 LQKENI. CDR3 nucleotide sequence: TGTGCCAGCTCACCGAACCTACCCGGGACCGGATATCATAACACTGAAGCTTTCTTT. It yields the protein CASSPNLPGTGYHNTEAFF.

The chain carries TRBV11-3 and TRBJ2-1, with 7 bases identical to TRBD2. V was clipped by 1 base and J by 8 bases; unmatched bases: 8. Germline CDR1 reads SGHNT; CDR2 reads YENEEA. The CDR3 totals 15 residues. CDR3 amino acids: CASSLGEGPADEQFF. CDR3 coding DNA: TGTGCCAGCAGCTTAGGGGAGGGCCCGGCTGATGAGCAGTTCTTC. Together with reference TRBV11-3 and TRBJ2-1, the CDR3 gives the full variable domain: EAGVVQSPRYKIIEKKQPVAFWCNPISGHNTLYWYLQNLGQGPELLIRYENEEAVDDSQLPKDRFSAERLKGVDSTLKIQPAELGDSAVYLCASSLGEGPADEQFFGPGTRLTVL.

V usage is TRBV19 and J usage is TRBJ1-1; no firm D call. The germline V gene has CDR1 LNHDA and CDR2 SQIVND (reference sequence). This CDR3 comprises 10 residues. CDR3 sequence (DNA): TGTGCTTACGATCTAATATTGGCTTTCTTT. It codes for CAYDLILAFF. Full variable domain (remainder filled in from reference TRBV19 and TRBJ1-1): DGGITQSPKYLFRKEGQNVTLSCEQNLNHDAMYWYRQDPGQGLRLIYYSQIVNDFQKGDIAEGYSVSREKKESFPLTVTSAQKNPTAFYLCAYDLILAFFGQGTRLTVV.

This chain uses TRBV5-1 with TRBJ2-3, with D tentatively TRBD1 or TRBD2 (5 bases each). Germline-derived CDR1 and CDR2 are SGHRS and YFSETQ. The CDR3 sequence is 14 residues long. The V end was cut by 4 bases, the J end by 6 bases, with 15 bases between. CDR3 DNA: TGCGCCAGCAGCCGAGGAACAGAGGGGGATACGCAGTATTTT. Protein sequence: CASSRGTEGDTQYF.

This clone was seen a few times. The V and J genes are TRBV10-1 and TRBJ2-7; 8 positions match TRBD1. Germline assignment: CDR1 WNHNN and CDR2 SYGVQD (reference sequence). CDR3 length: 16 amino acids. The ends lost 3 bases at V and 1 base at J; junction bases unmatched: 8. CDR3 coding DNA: TGCGCCAGCAGTGATCTTGTGGGACAGGAGTCCTACGAGCAGTACTTC. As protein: CASSDLVGQESYEQYF.

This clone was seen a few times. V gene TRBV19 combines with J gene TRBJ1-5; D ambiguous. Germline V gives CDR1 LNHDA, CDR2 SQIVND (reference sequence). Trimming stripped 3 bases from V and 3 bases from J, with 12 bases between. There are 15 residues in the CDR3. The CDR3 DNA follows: TGTGCCAGTAGTATCGGCAGAGAGTACAATCAGCCCCAGCATTTT. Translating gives CASSIGREYNQPQHF.

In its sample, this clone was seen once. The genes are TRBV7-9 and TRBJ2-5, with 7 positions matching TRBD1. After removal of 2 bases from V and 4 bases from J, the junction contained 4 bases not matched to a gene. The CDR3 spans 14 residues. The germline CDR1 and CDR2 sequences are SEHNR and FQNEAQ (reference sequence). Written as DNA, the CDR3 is TGTGCCAGCAGCTTATATCCAGGGGGAGAGACCCAGTACTTC. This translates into CASSLYPGGETQYF.

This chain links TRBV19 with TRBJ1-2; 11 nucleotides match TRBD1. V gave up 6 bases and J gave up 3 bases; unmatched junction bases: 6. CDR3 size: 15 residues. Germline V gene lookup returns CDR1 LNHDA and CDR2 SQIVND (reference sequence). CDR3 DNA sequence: TGTGCCAGTAGGGACAGGGGGCGCAATCACTATGGCTACACCTTC. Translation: CASRDRGRNHYGYTF.

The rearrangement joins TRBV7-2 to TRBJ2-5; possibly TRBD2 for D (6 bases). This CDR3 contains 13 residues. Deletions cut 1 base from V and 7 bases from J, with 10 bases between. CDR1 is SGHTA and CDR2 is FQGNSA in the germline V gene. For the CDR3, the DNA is TGTGCCAGCAGCTTAGGAGTGGGGGGGACCCAGTACTTC. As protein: CASSLGVGGTQYF. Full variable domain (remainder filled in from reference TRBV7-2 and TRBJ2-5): GAGVSQSPSNKVTEKGKDVELRCDPISGHTALYWYRQSLGQGLEFLIYFQGNSAPDKSGLPSDRFSAERTGGSVSTLTIQRTQQEDSAVYLCASSLGVGGTQYFGPGTRLLVL.

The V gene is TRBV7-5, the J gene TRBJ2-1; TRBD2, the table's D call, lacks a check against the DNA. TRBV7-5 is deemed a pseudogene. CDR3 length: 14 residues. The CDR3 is CARSSPLLAAEQFF. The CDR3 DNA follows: TGTGCCAGAAGCTCGCCCCTACTAGCGGCCGAGCAGTTCTTC.

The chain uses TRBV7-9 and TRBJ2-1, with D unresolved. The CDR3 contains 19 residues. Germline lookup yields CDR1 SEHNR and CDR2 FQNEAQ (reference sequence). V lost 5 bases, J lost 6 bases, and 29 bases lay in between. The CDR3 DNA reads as TGTGCCAGCAGCCCACGATTCCCCCTACTCGCCCTCTCTCGCAATGAGCAGTTCTTC. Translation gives CASSPRFPLLALSRNEQFF. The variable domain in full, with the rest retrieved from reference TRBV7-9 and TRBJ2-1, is DTGVSQNPRHKITKRGQNVTFRCDPISEHNRLYWYRQTLGQGPEFLTYFQNEAQLEKSRLLSDRFSAERPKGSFSTLEIQRTEQGDSAMYLCASSPRFPLLALSRNEQFFGPGTRLTVL.

DNA for the CDR3: TGTGCCTGGAGTGTACGAGGGATCGGCCAGCCCCAGCATTTT. Protein: CAWSVRGIGQPQHF. The rearrangement joins TRBV30 to TRBJ1-5; D ambiguous. Trimming pared 0 bases from V and 7 bases from J, leaving 13 bases between. Germline loops: CDR1 GTSNPN, CDR2 SVGIG (reference sequence). The CDR3 spans 14 residues.

Here the CDR3 reads CASSFETSGTYTQYF. Written as DNA, the CDR3 is TGTGCCAGCAGCTTTGAAACTAGCGGGACCTATACGCAGTATTTT. The chain carries TRBV7-2 and TRBJ2-3, with 10 nucleotides matching TRBD2. The V segment lost 3 bases and the J segment 7 bases; nucleotides outside the gene matches: 7. This CDR3 spans 15 amino acids. The germline V gene has CDR1 SGHTA and CDR2 FQGNSA.

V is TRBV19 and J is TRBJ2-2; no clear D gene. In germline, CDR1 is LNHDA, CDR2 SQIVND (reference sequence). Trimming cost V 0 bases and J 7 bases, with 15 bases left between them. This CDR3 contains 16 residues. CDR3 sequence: CASSIDRRANVGELFF. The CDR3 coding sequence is TGTGCCAGTAGTATAGATCGTAGGGCCAATGTCGGGGAGCTGTTTTTT.

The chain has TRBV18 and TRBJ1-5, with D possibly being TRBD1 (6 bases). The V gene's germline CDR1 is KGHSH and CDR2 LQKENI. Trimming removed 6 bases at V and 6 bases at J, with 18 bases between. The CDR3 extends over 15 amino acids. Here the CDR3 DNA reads TGTGCCAGCTCCAAAACGGGGGGGGGCCCTCAGCCCCAGCATTTT. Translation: CASSKTGGGPQPQHF. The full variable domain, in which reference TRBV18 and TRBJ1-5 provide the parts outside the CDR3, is NAGVMQNPRHLVRRRGQEARLRCSPMKGHSHVYWYRQLPEEGLKFMVYLQKENIIDESGMPKERFSAEFPKEGPSILRIQQVVRGDSAAYFCASSKTGGGPQPQHFGDGTRLSIL.

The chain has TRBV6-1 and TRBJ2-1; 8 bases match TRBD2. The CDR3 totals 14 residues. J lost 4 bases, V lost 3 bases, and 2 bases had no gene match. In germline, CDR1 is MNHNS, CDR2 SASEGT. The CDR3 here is CASSEGLVYNEQFF. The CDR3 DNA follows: TGTGCCAGCAGTGAGGGACTAGTGTACAATGAGCAGTTCTTC.

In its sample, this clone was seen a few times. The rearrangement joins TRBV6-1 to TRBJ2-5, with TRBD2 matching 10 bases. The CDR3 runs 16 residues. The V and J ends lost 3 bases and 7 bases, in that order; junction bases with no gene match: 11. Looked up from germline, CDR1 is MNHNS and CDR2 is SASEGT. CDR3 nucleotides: TGTGCCAGCAGTGAGACAGGGACTAGCGTCGACGGGACCCAGTACTTC. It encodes CASSETGTSVDGTQYF.

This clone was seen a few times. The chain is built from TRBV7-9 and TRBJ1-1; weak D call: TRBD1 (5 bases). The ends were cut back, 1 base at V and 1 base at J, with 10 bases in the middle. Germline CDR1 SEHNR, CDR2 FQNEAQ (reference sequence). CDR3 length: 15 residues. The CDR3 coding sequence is TGTGCCAGCAGCTTAGGCGAGGGGTCGAACACTGAAGCTTTCTTT. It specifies CASSLGEGSNTEAFF.